This TCR beta chain was identified during a study of blood T cell repertoires in COVID-19. Study-wide background: Both acute and convalescent COVID-19 samples were obtained from the United States, Italy and Spain. PBMCs, B-cell-depleted T cells, or T cells provided the cDNA or gDNA that made up the material.

Per the germline V gene, CDR1 is SGHNT and CDR2 is YYREEE (reference sequence). The CDR3 runs to 13 residues. How the authors handled the data: Amplification from reference gene primers served as the basis for estimated nucleated cell counts. TCRdb's table, derived via immunoSEQ multiplex PCR, lists solely in-frame clones and lacks some. From that table come the V and J calls and clone size; the DNA was used to work out D and trimming. This table holds approximately 130,000 clones, approximately 87% found once. This clone has only a few counts. The junction and the germline gene differ at one end; a read error may be behind it.

Material for sequencing was peripheral blood. This clonotype was obtained from a man aged 45-60 years with active COVID-19. The chain links TRBV5-4 to TRBJ2-1, with a possible D match to TRBD2 (6 bases). CDR3 DNA: TGTGCCAGCAGCTTGCGGGAGATGGGGCGGAAGGTCTTC. Encoded protein: CASSLREMGRKVF.